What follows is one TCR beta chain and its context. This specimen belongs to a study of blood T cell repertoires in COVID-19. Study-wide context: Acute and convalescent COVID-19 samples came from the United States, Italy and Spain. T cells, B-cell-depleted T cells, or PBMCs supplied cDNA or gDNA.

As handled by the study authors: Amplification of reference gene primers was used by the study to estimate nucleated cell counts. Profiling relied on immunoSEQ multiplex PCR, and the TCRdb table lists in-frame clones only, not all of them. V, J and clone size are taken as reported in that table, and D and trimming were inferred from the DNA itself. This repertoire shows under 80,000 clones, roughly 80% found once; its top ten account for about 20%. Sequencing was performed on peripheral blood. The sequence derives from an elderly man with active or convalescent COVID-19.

CDR3 sequence reads: CASSATGTSGSEEQFF. The CDR3 DNA reads as TGTGCCAGCAGCGCTACCGGGACTAGCGGGAGTGAGGAGCAGTTCTTC. V gene TRBV7-2 combines with J gene TRBJ2-1, with 14 bases fitting TRBD2. J was trimmed by 10 bases and V by 5 bases; bases with no gene match: 10. The CDR3 runs to 16 residues. In germline, CDR1 is SGHTA, CDR2 FQGNSA. The full variable domain, completed using reference TRBV7-2 and TRBJ2-1, is GAGVSQSPSNKVTEKGKDVELRCDPISGHTALYWYRQSLGQGLEFLIYFQGNSAPDKSGLPSDRFSAERTGGSVSTLTIQRTQQEDSAVYLCASSATGTSGSEEQFFGPGTRLTVL.